The 28 T cell receptor beta chains reported below all come from one sample, sequenced in a study of vaccination and CD4 T cells after COVID-19. The Oncomine TCR Beta short-read assay sequenced DNA from cultured CD4+ T cells. Each CDR3 protein gets one entry after TCRdb re-called the PCR reads with MiXCR. The sample carries 15,000 to 20,000 distinct CDR3 sequences, 50% to 75% recorded once. The treatment here: approximately nine-day PBMC culture with coronavirus spike peptide pools or control peptides (ViraFEST assay). Antigen specificity for these receptors is unknown. Sequenced: CD4+ T cells from blood, cultured in vitro. These receptors came from a human donor who had recovered from COVID-19.

V usage is TRBV19 and J usage is TRBJ1-1; D ambiguous. The CDR3 length is 13 residues. The germline V and J ends were trimmed by 7 bases and 4 bases, with 13 bases remaining between them. In germline, CDR1 is LNHDA, CDR2 SQIVND (reference sequence). DNA for the CDR3: TGTGCCAGTACCAAGCGGCAAGTCACTGAAGCTTTCTTT. This translates into CASTKRQVTEAFF.

This clonotype has a handful of counts. The chain is built from TRBV5-1 and TRBJ2-1, with TRBD2 as a possible D gene (5 bases). CDR1 and CDR2 (germline): SGHRS, YFSETQ. The V gene lost 1 base and the J gene lost 10 bases, with 12 bases spanning the gap. This CDR3 has 13 amino acids. The DNA of the CDR3 is TGCGCCAGCAGCTTGCTTGGACTCGACGAGCAGTTCTTC. Amino acid sequence: CASSLLGLDEQFF.

The chain links TRBV7-2 to TRBJ1-5; D uncertain. V lost 3 bases and J lost 7, with 7 bases in between. The CDR3 is made up of 12 amino acids. Germline-derived CDR1 and CDR2 are SGHTA and FQGNSA. This chain's CDR3 is CASSFSLQPQHF. The CDR3 nucleotides read TGTGCCAGCAGCTTTAGTCTCCAGCCCCAGCATTTT.

The chain recombines TRBV2 with TRBJ1-2; D is undetermined. In germline, CDR1 is SNHLY, CDR2 FYNNEI. Trimming took off 4 bases at V and 7 bases at J, with 13 bases between the two ends. The CDR3 runs to 13 residues. CDR3 region: CASSVGGLGGYTF. For the CDR3, the DNA is TGTGCCAGCAGTGTAGGAGGGCTTGGTGGCTACACCTTC.

This clonotype was picked up a small number of times. V and J are TRBV20-1 and TRBJ1-2; maybe TRBD1 (6 bases). CDR3 length: 15 amino acids. With 5 bases removed from V and 5 bases from J, the gap between germline ends came to 21 bases. Germline V gives CDR1 DFQATT, CDR2 SNEGSKA (reference sequence). CDR3 bases: TGCAGTGCTCCGGCCCAAGGTTGGGACAATTATGGCTACACCTTC. Translation: CSAPAQGWDNYGYTF.

The chain has TRBV27 and TRBJ1-1, with 8 bases matching TRBD1. Germline lookup yields CDR1 MNHEY and CDR2 SMNVEV (reference sequence). Unmatched junction bases numbered 20, after V lost 6 bases and J lost 11 bases. There are 16 residues in the CDR3. The CDR3 DNA follows: TGTGCCAGCAGACTGAAAGGACAGGGTGAACCTCCGGTCGCTTTCTTT. Translated, it gives CASRLKGQGEPPVAFF.

J is TRBJ1-2 and V is TRBV20-1; D is unresolved. The CDR3 runs 14 residues. Trimming shortened V by 0 bases and J by 0 bases, and 8 bases separated the two germline ends. CDR1 is DFQATT, CDR2 SNEGSKA, per germline (reference sequence). CDR3 bases: TGCAGTGCTAGAGATAGAGTTACTAACTATGGCTACACCTTC. Amino acid sequence: CSARDRVTNYGYTF.

This clonotype was observed once. The rearrangement links TRBV6-1 to TRBJ1-4; maybe TRBD1 (5 bases). Germline loops: CDR1 MNHNS, CDR2 SASEGT. Deletions cut 6 bases from V and 7 bases from J, with 12 bases between. The CDR3 consists of 13 residues. Written as DNA, the CDR3 is TGTGCCAGCAGATTGACAGTTGGTGAAAAACTGTTTTTT. As protein: CASRLTVGEKLFF.

The chain recombines TRBV20-1 with TRBJ1-5; TRBD1 matches 7 bases. CDR3 size: 13 residues. The V gene's germline CDR1 is DFQATT and CDR2 SNEGSKA (reference sequence). V shed 4 bases, J shed 6 bases, and the junction held 6 bases outside the gene matches. The CDR3 here is CSATGAGGQPQHF. DNA of the CDR3: TGCAGTGCTACCGGAGCAGGGGGTCAGCCCCAGCATTTT.

By sample fraction, this clonotype is medium-sized. The chain recombines TRBV20-1 with TRBJ2-5, with unresolved D. CDR1 and CDR2 from the germline V gene are DFQATT and SNEGSKA (reference sequence). The CDR3 consists of 13 residues. The ends were cut back, 0 bases at V and 3 bases at J, with 8 bases in the middle. Here the CDR3 reads CSARDPWEETQYF. The CDR3, as DNA: TGCAGTGCTAGAGATCCCTGGGAAGAGACCCAGTACTTC.

This rearrangement joins TRBV27 to TRBJ1-5, with D unresolved. CDR3 length: 14 amino acids. The V and J ends lost 5 bases and 5 bases respectively, with 13 bases between them. Germline lookup yields CDR1 MNHEY and CDR2 SMNVEV (reference sequence). As DNA, the CDR3 is TGTGCCAGCAGTCCATCGGGTGGGCATCAGCCCCAGCATTTT. Translation: CASSPSGGHQPQHF.

CDR3 residues: CASSITGTGALYGYTF. The CDR3 DNA sequence: TGTGCCAGTAGTATTACGGGGACAGGGGCGCTCTATGGCTACACCTTC. The chain joins TRBV19 to TRBJ1-2; 10 nucleotides line up with TRBD1. CDR1 is LNHDA, CDR2 SQIVND, per germline (reference sequence). The CDR3 extends over 16 amino acids. Germline trimming cut 3 bases from V and 4 bases from J; bases unmatched to any gene: 8.

This clonotype was detected only a few times. This rearrangement joins TRBV7-3 to TRBJ2-5, with 7 bases aligning to TRBD2. V lost 5 bases and J lost 2; bases outside the gene matches: 8. Looked up from germline, CDR1 is SGHTA and CDR2 is FQGTGA. The CDR3 spans 15 residues. This CDR3 is CASSPTPGLQETQYF. CDR3 DNA: TGTGCCAGCAGCCCCACCCCGGGACTACAAGAGACCCAGTACTTC.

This clonotype has just a few counts. The chain joins TRBV18 to TRBJ2-7; D unclear. Germline V gene sequence: CDR1 KGHSH, CDR2 LQKENI. This CDR3 spans 13 amino acids. Trimming shortened V by 3 bases and J by 2 bases, and 8 bases separated the two germline ends. The CDR3 sequence is CASSPSVTYEQYF. CDR3 bases: TGTGCCAGCTCACCGTCCGTTACCTACGAGCAGTACTTC. The full variable domain, its missing parts supplied by reference TRBV18 and TRBJ2-7, is NAGVMQNPRHLVRRRGQEARLRCSPMKGHSHVYWYRQLPEEGLKFMVYLQKENIIDESGMPKERFSAEFPKEGPSILRIQQVVRGDSAAYFCASSPSVTYEQYFGPGTRLTVT.

This clonotype has more than one count but fewer than ten. V usage is TRBV2 and J usage is TRBJ2-1; 9 nucleotides align to TRBD2. V shed 3 bases, J shed 4 bases, and the junction held 4 bases outside the gene matches. The CDR3 runs to 15 residues. Germline assignment: CDR1 SNHLY and CDR2 FYNNEI. This CDR3 reads CASSEGLAEYNEQFF. The CDR3 coding sequence is TGTGCCAGCAGTGAGGGACTAGCTGAATACAATGAGCAGTTCTTC. Filled out from reference TRBV2 and TRBJ2-1, the complete variable domain reads EPEVTQTPSHQVTQMGQEVILRCVPISNHLYFYWYRQILGQKVEFLVSFYNNEISEKSEIFDDQFSVERPDGSNFTLKIRSTKLEDSAMYFCASSEGLAEYNEQFFGPGTRLTVL.

The rearrangement uses TRBV5-1 and TRBJ2-7; perhaps TRBD2 as D (6 bases). Trimming removed 5 bases at V and 7 bases at J, with 13 bases between. Germline V gene data show CDR1 as SGHRS and CDR2 as YFSETQ. The CDR3 has 12 amino acids. The CDR3 nucleotides are TGCGCCAGCAGTGTGGAGGGGATGGAGCAGTACTTC. Translating it yields CASSVEGMEQYF.

The V and J genes are TRBV7-2 and TRBJ1-3; 8 positions agree with TRBD1. The CDR3 is made up of 15 amino acids. V shed 5 bases, J shed 4 bases, and the junction held 7 bases outside the gene matches. Germline V CDR1 and CDR2: SGHTA, FQGNSA. CDR3 DNA sequence: TGTGCCAGCAGCACCCAGGGGGCGTACGGAAACACCATATATTTT. Translation gives CASSTQGAYGNTIYF.

The chain uses TRBV12-3 or TRBV12-4 and TRBJ1-2; possibly TRBD1 for D (5 bases). The CDR3 is 16 amino acids. The V and J ends lost 3 bases and 5 bases respectively, with 19 bases between them. CDR3 sequence reads: CASSLGPVPGLYGYTF. The CDR3 DNA reads TGTGCCAGCAGTTTGGGGCCCGTTCCCGGACTTTATGGCTACACCTTC.

This clonotype was observed a handful of times. Relative to the germline gene, one junction end is altered; a read error may explain this. The chain couples TRBV6-1 to TRBJ1-1; D is perhaps TRBD1 (5 bases). The CDR3 loop spans 13 amino acids. Germline V lookup: CDR1 MNHNS, CDR2 SASEGT. The CDR3 spells CASSERDDTEAFF. The CDR3 DNA follows: TGTGCCAGCAGTGAACGGGACGACACAGAAGCTTTCTTT.

The chain joins TRBV20-1 to TRBJ2-5; 7 bases map to TRBD2. This CDR3 contains 15 residues. Unmatched junction bases numbered 15, after V lost 6 bases and J lost 5 bases. Germline CDR1 reads DFQATT; CDR2 reads SNEGSKA (reference sequence). The CDR3 bases are TGCAGTGCGCTGAGCCCTAGCGGTATCCGGGAGACCCAGTACTTC. It yields the protein CSALSPSGIRETQYF.

This chain's CDR3 is CASSEDRPYGYTF. CDR3 bases: TGTGCCAGCAGTGAGGACAGACCCTATGGCTACACCTTC. J is TRBJ1-2 and V is TRBV2; maybe TRBD1 (6 bases). V lost 3 bases, J lost 4 bases, and 9 bases lay in between. Germline-derived CDR1 and CDR2 are SNHLY and FYNNEI. The CDR3 runs to 13 residues.

J is TRBJ1-2 and V is TRBV7-9; D is unresolved. The V end lost 1 base, the J end lost 0 bases, and 6 bases lay between the germline ends. The CDR3 has 14 amino acids. Per the germline V gene, CDR1 is SEHNR and CDR2 is FQNEAQ (reference sequence). For the CDR3, the DNA is TGTGCCAGCAGCTTAGGGCGGTCTAACTATGGCTACACCTTC. Translation gives CASSLGRSNYGYTF.

This clonotype was recorded only once. The V call is TRBV7-9, the J call TRBJ1-1; unclear D gene. In germline, CDR1 is SEHNR, CDR2 FQNEAQ (reference sequence). This CDR3 has 14 amino acids. V lost 5 bases, J lost 6 bases, and 16 bases lay in between. CDR3 nucleotide sequence: TGTGCCAGCAGCCTACGACTGAAGAGGGCTGAAGCTTTCTTT. It translates to CASSLRLKRAEAFF. Full variable domain (rest looked up from reference TRBV7-9 and TRBJ1-1): DTGVSQNPRHKITKRGQNVTFRCDPISEHNRLYWYRQTLGQGPEFLTYFQNEAQLEKSRLLSDRFSAERPKGSFSTLEIQRTEQGDSAMYLCASSLRLKRAEAFFGQGTRLTVV.

The chain joins TRBV20-1 to TRBJ2-3; D possibly corresponds to TRBD1 (6 bases). V lost 3 bases and J 5 bases, leaving 15 bases between the germline ends. The germline CDR1 and CDR2 sequences are DFQATT and SNEGSKA (reference sequence). CDR3 length: 14 amino acids. For the CDR3, the DNA is TGCAGTGCTAGTCTACAGGGTGATCAAGATACGCAGTATTTT. The encoded protein is CSASLQGDQDTQYF.

This clonotype was seen a handful of times. The chain's CDR3 is CASSTPSGGRETQYF. The CDR3 DNA follows: TGTGCCAGCAGTACACCTAGCGGGGGGCGGGAGACCCAGTACTTC. V and J are TRBV27 and TRBJ2-5; 11 bases match TRBD2. In germline, CDR1 is MNHEY, CDR2 SMNVEV (reference sequence). This CDR3 region has 15 residues. The junction had 7 bases not matched to a gene; V was cut back by 5 bases and J by 5 bases.

The chain combines TRBV7-9 with TRBJ1-4; D is possibly TRBD1 (5 bases). V was shortened by 8 bases and J by 12 bases, with 10 bases between the two germline ends. The germline V gene has CDR1 SEHNR and CDR2 FQNEAQ (reference sequence). The CDR3 loop spans 10 amino acids. The CDR3 reads CASGRGELFF. The CDR3 bases are TGTGCCAGCGGACGGGGGGAACTGTTTTTT.

The CDR3 spells CSAKAGTGGTGELFF. The CDR3 DNA follows: TGCAGTGCTAAAGCCGGGACAGGGGGGACCGGGGAGCTGTTTTTT. The V and J genes are TRBV20-1 and TRBJ2-2; 11 bases match TRBD1. The length of the CDR3 is 15 residues. Germline-derived CDR1 and CDR2 are DFQATT and SNEGSKA (reference sequence). The trim removed 4 bases at V and 5 bases at J, leaving 6 bases unmatched.

The rearrangement links TRBV24-1 to TRBJ2-1; possibly TRBD2 for D (6 bases). Germline-derived CDR1 and CDR2 are KGHDR and SFDVKD. V lost 1 base and J lost 5, with 14 bases in between. The CDR3 totals 16 residues. The CDR3 DNA reads TGTGCCACCAGTGATTTTAGGAGGGCCGGCAACAATGAGCAGTTCTTC. Protein: CATSDFRRAGNNEQFF.